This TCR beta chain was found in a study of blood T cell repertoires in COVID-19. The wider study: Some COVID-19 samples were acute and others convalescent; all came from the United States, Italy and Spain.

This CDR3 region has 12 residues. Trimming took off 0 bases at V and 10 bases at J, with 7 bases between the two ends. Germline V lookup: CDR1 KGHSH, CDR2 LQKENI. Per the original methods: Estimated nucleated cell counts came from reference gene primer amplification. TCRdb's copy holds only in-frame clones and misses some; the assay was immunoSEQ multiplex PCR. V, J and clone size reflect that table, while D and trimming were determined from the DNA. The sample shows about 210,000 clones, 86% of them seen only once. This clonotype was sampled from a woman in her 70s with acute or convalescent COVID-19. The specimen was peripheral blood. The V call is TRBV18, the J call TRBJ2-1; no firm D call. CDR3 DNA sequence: TGTGCCAGCTCACCACCCCCACGGGAGCAGTTCTTC. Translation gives CASSPPPREQFF.